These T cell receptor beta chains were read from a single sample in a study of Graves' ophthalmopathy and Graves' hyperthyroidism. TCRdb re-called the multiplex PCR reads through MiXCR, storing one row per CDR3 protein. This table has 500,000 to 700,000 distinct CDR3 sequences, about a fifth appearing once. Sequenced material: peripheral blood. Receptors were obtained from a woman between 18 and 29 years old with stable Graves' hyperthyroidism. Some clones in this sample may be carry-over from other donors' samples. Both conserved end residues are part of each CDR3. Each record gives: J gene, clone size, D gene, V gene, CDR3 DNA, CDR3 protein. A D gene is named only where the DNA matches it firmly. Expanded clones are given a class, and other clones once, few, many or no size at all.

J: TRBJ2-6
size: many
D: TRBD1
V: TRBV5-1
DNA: TGCGCCAGCAGCCGGACAGGGACCGGGGCCAACGTCCTGACTTTC
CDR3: CASSRTGTGANVLTF

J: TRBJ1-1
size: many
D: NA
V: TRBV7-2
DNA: TGTGCCAGCACCCCCGCACGGGAAGGAGCTTTCTTT
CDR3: CASTPAREGAFF

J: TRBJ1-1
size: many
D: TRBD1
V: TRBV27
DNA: TGTGCCAGCAGCCGACAGGGCAGGGTTAACACTGAAGCTTTCTTT
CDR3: CASSRQGRVNTEAFF

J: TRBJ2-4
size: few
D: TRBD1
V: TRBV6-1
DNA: TGTGCCAGCACCGGACAGGCGGAGTACATTCAGTACTTC
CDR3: CASTGQAEYIQYF

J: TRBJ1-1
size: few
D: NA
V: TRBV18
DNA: TGTGCCAGCTCACCACCGGGGATGAACACTGAAGCTTTCTTT
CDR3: CASSPPGMNTEAFF

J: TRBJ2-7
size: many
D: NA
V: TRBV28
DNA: TGTGCCAGCAGTTCGAGTAGCGGCCCCTACGAGCAGTACTTC
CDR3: CASSSSSGPYEQYF

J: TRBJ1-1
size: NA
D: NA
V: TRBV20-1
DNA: TGCAGTGCTAGAGATCTCGGGGGGCAGAACACTGAAGCTTTCTTT
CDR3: CSARDLGGQNTEAFF

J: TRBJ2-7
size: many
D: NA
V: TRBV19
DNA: TGTGCCAGTAGGCCGGGACAGACGGGGGAACAGTACTTC
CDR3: CASRPGQTGEQYF

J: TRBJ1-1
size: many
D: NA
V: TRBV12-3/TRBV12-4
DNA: TGTGCCAGCAGTCGAACCCCGAGTACCACTGAAGCTTTCTTT
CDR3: CASSRTPSTTEAFF

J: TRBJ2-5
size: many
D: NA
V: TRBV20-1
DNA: TGCAGTGCTAGACCCGGGACCCAGTGGGAGACCCAGTACTTC
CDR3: CSARPGTQWETQYF

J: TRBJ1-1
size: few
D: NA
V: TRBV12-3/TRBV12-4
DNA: TGTGCCAGCAGTTTTGAGACAGGATCGACTGAAGCTTTCTTT
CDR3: CASSFETGSTEAFF

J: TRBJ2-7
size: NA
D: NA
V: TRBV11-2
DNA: TGTGCCAGCAGCTTAGATACCGGGGCCCACCGCGACGAGCAGTACTTC
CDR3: CASSLDTGAHRDEQYF

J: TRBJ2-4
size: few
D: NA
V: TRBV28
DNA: TGTGCCAGCAATCGGCAGGGGGGTAACATTCAGTACTTC
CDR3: CASNRQGGNIQYF

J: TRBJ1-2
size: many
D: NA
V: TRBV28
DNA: TGTGCCAGCTATAGGGGGGTCCGTGGCTACACCTTC
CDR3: CASYRGVRGYTF

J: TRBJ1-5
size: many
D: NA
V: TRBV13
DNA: TGTGCCAGCAGCGAAGAACGTGGTCAGCCCCAGCATTTT
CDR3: CASSEERGQPQHF

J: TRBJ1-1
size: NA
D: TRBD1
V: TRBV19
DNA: TGTGCCAGTAGGGCGGGACAGGGCAGTGAAGCTTTCTTT
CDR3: CASRAGQGSEAFF

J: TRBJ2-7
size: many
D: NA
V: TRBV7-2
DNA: TGTGCCAGCAGCGTCTCTGGGGGGCACACCTACGAGCAGTACTTC
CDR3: CASSVSGGHTYEQYF

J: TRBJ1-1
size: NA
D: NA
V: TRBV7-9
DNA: TGTGCCAGCAGCTTAGGGTCTTTGAGGACTGAAGCTTTCTTT
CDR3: CASSLGSLRTEAFF

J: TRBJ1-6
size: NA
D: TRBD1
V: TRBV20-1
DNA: TGCAGTGCTAGCCTGCCAGGGGGCGCCTATAATTCACCCCTCCACTTT
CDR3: CSASLPGGAYNSPLHF

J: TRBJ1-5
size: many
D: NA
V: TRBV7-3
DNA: TGTGCCAGCAGCTTGATGGGGGGACAAGGTCAGCCCCAGCATTTT
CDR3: CASSLMGGQGQPQHF

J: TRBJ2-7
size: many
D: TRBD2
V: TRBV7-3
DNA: TGTGCCAGCAGCTTTAAGGGAGGGCCGGTCTACGAGCAGTACTTC
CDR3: CASSFKGGPVYEQYF

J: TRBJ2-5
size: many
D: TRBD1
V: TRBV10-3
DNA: TGTGCCATCAGTCCACAGGACAGGGTGGAGGCCCAGTACTTC
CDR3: CAISPQDRVEAQYF

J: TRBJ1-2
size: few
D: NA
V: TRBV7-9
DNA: TGTGCCGGCAGCTTACCTGAAGGGCCGGATGGCTACACCTTC
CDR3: CAGSLPEGPDGYTF

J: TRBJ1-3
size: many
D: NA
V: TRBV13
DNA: TGTGCCAGCAGCTCAGGGACGGTTACTGGAAACACCATATATTTT
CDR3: CASSSGTVTGNTIYF

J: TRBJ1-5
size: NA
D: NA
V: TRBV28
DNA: TGTGCCAGCAGCCAGTTCCTAACGGCAGGGGTTGGGCAGCCCCAGCATTTT
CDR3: CASSQFLTAGVGQPQHF

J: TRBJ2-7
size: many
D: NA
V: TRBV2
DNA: TGTGCCAGCAGTCATCGCGTACCCGAGCAGTACTTC
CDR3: CASSHRVPEQYF

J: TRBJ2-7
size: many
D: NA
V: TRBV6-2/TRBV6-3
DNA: TGTGCCAGCAGTTGGGACATATCCTACGAGCAGTACTTC
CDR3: CASSWDISYEQYF

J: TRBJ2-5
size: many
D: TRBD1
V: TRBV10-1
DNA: TGCGCCAGCAGTGACGCGGGACAGGCCCAAGAGACCCAGTACTTC
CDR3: CASSDAGQAQETQYF

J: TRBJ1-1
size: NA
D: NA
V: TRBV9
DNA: TGTGCCAGCAGCGTAGGAATGGAAAGCTACTGGGTGAACACTGAAACTTTCTTT
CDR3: CASSVGMESYWVNTETFF

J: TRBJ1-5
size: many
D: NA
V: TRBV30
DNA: TGTGCCTGGAGTGTACCACAACAGCCCCAGCATTTT
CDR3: CAWSVPQQPQHF

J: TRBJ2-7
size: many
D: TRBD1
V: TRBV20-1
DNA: TGCAGTGCTAGAACCGGGACAGAAATCGAGCAGTACTTC
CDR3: CSARTGTEIEQYF

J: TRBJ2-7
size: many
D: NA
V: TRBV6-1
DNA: TGTGCCAGCCAGGGGACCGTCTCGGGCGAGCAGTACTTC
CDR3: CASQGTVSGEQYF

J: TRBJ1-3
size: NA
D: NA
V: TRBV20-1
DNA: TGCAGTGCTGAGGATTGGGGGAACTCTGGAAACACCATATATTTT
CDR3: CSAEDWGNSGNTIYF

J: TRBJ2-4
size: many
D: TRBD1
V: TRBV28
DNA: TGTGCCAGCAGTTTGTGGGACAGGGGGTTGTCCAAAAACATTCAGTACTTC
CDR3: CASSLWDRGLSKNIQYF

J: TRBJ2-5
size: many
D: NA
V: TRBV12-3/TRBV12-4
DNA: TGTGCCAGCGCCTCCGGAGTCCCAGAGACCCAGTACTTC
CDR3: CASASGVPETQYF

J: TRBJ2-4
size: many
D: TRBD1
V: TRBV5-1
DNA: TGCGCCAGCAGCCTTGGGACAGGAAAAAACATTCAGTACTTC
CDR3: CASSLGTGKNIQYF

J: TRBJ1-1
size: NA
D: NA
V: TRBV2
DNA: TGTGCCAGCAATGAGGGGAGAGGGACGAACACTGAAGCTTTCTTT
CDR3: CASNEGRGTNTEAFF

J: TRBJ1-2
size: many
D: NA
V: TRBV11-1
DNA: TGTGCCAGCAGCCCTCTGGGGTGGGGACCTGAATCCTATGGCTACACCTTC
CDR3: CASSPLGWGPESYGYTF

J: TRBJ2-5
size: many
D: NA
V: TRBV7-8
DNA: TGTGCCAGCAGCTCGCAGGCGGGACTTGGGTTGGACCAGTACTTC
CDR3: CASSSQAGLGLDQYF

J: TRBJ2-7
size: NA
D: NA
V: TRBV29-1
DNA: TGCAGCGTGAAAGGAGGGGACAGTACCTACGAGCAGTACTTC
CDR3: CSVKGGDSTYEQYF

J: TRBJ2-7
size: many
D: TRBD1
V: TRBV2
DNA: TGTGCCAGCAGCCGGGACAGATATATTTACGAGCAGTACTTC
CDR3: CASSRDRYIYEQYF